This is a list of T cell receptor beta chains from one sample in a study of long-term antiretroviral therapy in people with HIV. Profiling relied on immunoSEQ multiplex PCR, and the TCRdb table lists in-frame clones only, not all of them. The repertoire holds 20,000 to 25,000 clones, around four fifths seen once, with under 6% in the top ten. Sequences were derived from unsorted PBMCs, sampled 3 years after starting antiretroviral therapy. All receptors come from a man between 18 and 35 years old with HIV. Both conserved end residues are part of each CDR3. The D gene is left open where the match is weak. Only part of the rows carry a size: once, few, many, or a class if the clone is expanded.

-	TRBV28	TRBJ2-3	-	TGTGCCAGCACCCGAGGGGTCTCCCCGAGCACAGATACGCAGTATTTT	CASTRGVSPSTDTQYF
-	TRBV27	TRBJ1-5	-	TGTGCCAGCAGTTTCGGGGGAAGCAATCAGCCCCAGCATTTT	CASSFGGSNQPQHF
-	TRBV18	TRBJ2-5	-	TGTGCCAGCTCATTAAACGGGGGCCCTCAAGAGACCCAGTACTTC	CASSLNGGPQETQYF
TRBD1	TRBV14	TRBJ1-2	-	TGTGCCAGCAGCCAAGCGGGACAGGGCCTATATGGCTACACCTTC	CASSQAGQGLYGYTF
-	TRBV5-5	TRBJ2-1	once	TGTGCCAGCAGCTTTTTTGGATACAATGAGCAGTTCTTC	CASSFFGYNEQFF
-	TRBV7-8	TRBJ2-5	-	TGTGCCAGCAGCTTAGCGTTCGAGACCCAGTACTTC	CASSLAFETQYF
-	TRBV2	TRBJ2-1	once	TGTGCCAGCAGTGATCGGGCGGGGTACAATGAGCAGTTCTTC	CASSDRAGYNEQFF
-	TRBV2	TRBJ1-2	-	TGTGCCAGCAGAGTTGAAGGGGCGAGGTATGGCTACACCTTC	CASRVEGARYGYTF
-	TRBV2	TRBJ1-5	-	TGTGCCAGCAGTGACGTGGGCGGGGTTATTGGTCAGCCCCAGCATTTT	CASSDVGGVIGQPQHF
-	TRBV7-6	TRBJ1-2	-	TGTGCCAGCAGCCTCGGAATCGGAGCTAACTATGGCTACACCTTC	CASSLGIGANYGYTF
-	TRBV19	TRBJ2-2	-	TGTGCCAGTAGTATCTCACAGGCGAACACCGGGGAGCTGTTTTTT	CASSISQANTGELFF
-	TRBV7-9	TRBJ2-2	-	TGTGCCAGCAGCTCACCCCCCGGGACATTAAACACCGGGGAGCTGTTTTTT	CASSSPPGTLNTGELFF
TRBD1	TRBV7-3	TRBJ1-6	few	TGTGCCAGCAGCTTACAGGGGGATTCACCCCTCCACTTT	CASSLQGDSPLHF
-	TRBV11-3	TRBJ2-7	once	TGTGCCAGCAGCCGGACAGAATCACCCTACGAGCAGTACTTC	CASSRTESPYEQYF
-	TRBV27	TRBJ1-2	-	TGTGCCAGCAGGCTTCGGACAGTCGATGGCTACACCTTC	CASRLRTVDGYTF
TRBD1	TRBV7-9	TRBJ1-4	-	TGTGCCAGCAGCTTAGGACAGGGCGGAGAAAAACTGTTTTTT	CASSLGQGGEKLFF
-	TRBV6-1	TRBJ1-5	-	TGTGCCAGCAGTGAACAGGCTCAAGGGGTGCTCAATCAGCCCCAGCATTTT	CASSEQAQGVLNQPQHF
-	TRBV6-1	TRBJ1-2	-	TGTGCCAGCAGTGAAGCGACAGATGGCTACACCTTC	CASSEATDGYTF
-	TRBV25-1	TRBJ1-5	-	TGTGCCAGCAGTGAAAGTCGGGGGCCGGGTGAGCCCCAGCATTTT	CASSESRGPGEPQHF
-	TRBV2	TRBJ1-1	-	TGTGCCAGCAGTGACCGGGCCTCCATCGGGGGGACTGAAGCTTTCTTT	CASSDRASIGGTEAFF
-	TRBV28	TRBJ2-2	-	TGTGCCAGCAGTGGCCGGGGGACCGGGGAGCTGTTTTTT	CASSGRGTGELFF
TRBD2	TRBV7-8	TRBJ2-3	-	TGTGCCAGCAGCTTTTTAGCGGGTAGCACAGATACGCAGTATTTT	CASSFLAGSTDTQYF
-	TRBV29-1	TRBJ1-4	-	TGCTCTGGACAAAAGCCGGGTGTTGAAAAACTGTTTTTT	CSGQKPGVEKLFF
TRBD1	TRBV28	TRBJ1-2	-	TGTGCCAGCACCCGGGACAGGAACTATGGCTACACCTTC	CASTRDRNYGYTF
-	TRBV19	TRBJ1-6	-	TGTGCCAGTAGTATCCAGGGTAATAATTCACCCCTCCACTTT	CASSIQGNNSPLHF
-	TRBV27	TRBJ2-3	-	TGTGCCAGCAGCCTCGGGATCTTCGGACGCACAGATACGCAGTATTTT	CASSLGIFGRTDTQYF
-	TRBV30	TRBJ2-1	-	TGTGCCTGGAGTAAGGCGGGCGACGAGCAGTTCTTC	CAWSKAGDEQFF
-	TRBV28	TRBJ2-7	-	TGTGCCAGCAGTTTGCTTGACCCCGCTCGGGGAGAGCAGTACTTC	CASSLLDPARGEQYF
-	TRBV4-1	TRBJ2-6	-	TGCGCCAGCAGCCTATTAGTGTCTGGGGCCAACGTCCTGACTTTC	CASSLLVSGANVLTF
-	TRBV30	TRBJ2-3	-	TGTGCCTGGAGTTGGTGGGGGGGCCCCACAGATACGCAGTATTTT	CAWSWWGGPTDTQYF
-	TRBV2	TRBJ2-7	-	TGTGCCAGCAGTGCAACCCGGGACCCAGAGCAGTACTTC	CASSATRDPEQYF
-	TRBV5-1	TRBJ2-6	-	TGCGCCAGCATGATTTCTGGGGCCAACGTCCTGACTTTC	CASMISGANVLTF